These 2 T cell receptor beta chains came from one sample sequenced in a study of blood T cells in healthy people across ages. Through a sample-barcoded 5' primer and a J-beta primer mix, a second PCR was run for 7 to 11 cycles. Using its own MiXCR run on the 5' RACE reads, TCRdb lists one record per CDR3 protein. This sample has a few hundred thousand distinct CDR3 sequences; 25% to 35% occur once, and the top ten carry approximately 3.6%. These records were also assigned to another study, of T cells of mothers and their children.

Source material: blood. The source of these receptors is a boy younger than 10 in good health.

This chain links TRBV29-1 with TRBJ2-2, with TRBD2 matching 7 bases. CDR3 length equals 12 residues. J was trimmed by 9 bases and V by 6 bases; bases with no gene match: 7. CDR1 is SQVTM and CDR2 is ANQGSEA in the germline V gene. The CDR3 region has the DNA TGCAGCGTGCGTCTAGCGGCCAGGGAGCTGTTTTTT. Its protein product is CSVRLAARELFF.

This clonotype occurred a few times. V gene TRBV7-9 combines with J gene TRBJ2-1; 10 nucleotides match TRBD1. The CDR3 is made up of 15 amino acids. CDR1 and CDR2 from the germline V gene are SEHNR and FQNEAQ (reference sequence). J gave up 5 bases and V 3 bases, and 4 bases lay outside the gene matches. CDR3 in DNA: TGTGCCAGCAGCTTGGACAGGGGGAAGGACAATGAGCAGTTCTTC. Protein: CASSLDRGKDNEQFF.